This T cell receptor beta chain was documented in a study of blood T cell repertoires in COVID-19. Study information: Researchers got acute and convalescent COVID-19 samples from the United States, Italy and Spain.

As processed by the authors: Counts of nucleated cells, estimated from reference gene primer amplification, were obtained. The data were produced by immunoSEQ multiplex PCR, yet TCRdb's version contains in-frame clones alone and is incomplete. Clonal size and the V and J genes are those of that table, whereas D and trimming came from the DNA. This sample has some 29,000 clones, with approximately 85% found just once. Patients from Seattle were sampled longitudinally, starting during active infection. The V and J ends lost 5 bases and 0 bases respectively, with 8 bases between them. The length of the CDR3 is 14 residues. Looked up from germline, CDR1 is KGHSH and CDR2 is LQKENI.

Sequencing input: peripheral blood. The chain couples TRBV18 to TRBJ2-4, with D uncertain. This TCR came from a woman of 80 years or more with COVID-19, enrolled during active disease. The chain's CDR3 is CASSSTVAKNIQYF. The CDR3 coding sequence is TGTGCCAGCTCATCTACGGTAGCCAAAAACATTCAGTACTTC.